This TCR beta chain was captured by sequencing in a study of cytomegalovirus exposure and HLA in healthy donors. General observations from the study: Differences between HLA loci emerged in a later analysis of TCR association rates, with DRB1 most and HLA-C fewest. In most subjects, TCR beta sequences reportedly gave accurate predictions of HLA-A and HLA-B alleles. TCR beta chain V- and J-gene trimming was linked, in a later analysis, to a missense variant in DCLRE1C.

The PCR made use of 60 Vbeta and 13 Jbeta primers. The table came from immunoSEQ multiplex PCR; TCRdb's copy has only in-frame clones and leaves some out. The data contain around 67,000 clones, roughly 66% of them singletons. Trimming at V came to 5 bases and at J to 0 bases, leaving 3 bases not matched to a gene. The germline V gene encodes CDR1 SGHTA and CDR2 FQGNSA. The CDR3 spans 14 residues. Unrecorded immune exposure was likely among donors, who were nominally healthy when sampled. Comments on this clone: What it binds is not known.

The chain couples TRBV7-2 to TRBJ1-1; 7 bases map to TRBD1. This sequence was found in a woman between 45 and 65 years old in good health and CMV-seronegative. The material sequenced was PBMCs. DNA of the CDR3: TGTGCCAGCAGCCAACAGGGGATGAACACTGAAGCTTTCTTT. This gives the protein CASSQQGMNTEAFF.